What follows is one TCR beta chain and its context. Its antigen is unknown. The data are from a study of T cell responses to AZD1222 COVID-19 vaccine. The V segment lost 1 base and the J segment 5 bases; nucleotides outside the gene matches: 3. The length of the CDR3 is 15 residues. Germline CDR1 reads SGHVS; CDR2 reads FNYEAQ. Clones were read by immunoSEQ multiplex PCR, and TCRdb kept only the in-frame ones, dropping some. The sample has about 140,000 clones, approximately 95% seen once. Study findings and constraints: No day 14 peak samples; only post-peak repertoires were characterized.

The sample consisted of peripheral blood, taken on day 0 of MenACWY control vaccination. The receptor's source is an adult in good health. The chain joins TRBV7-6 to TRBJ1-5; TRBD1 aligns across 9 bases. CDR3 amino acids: CASSLGTGVDQPQHF. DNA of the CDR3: TGTGCCAGCAGCTTAGGGACAGGGGTAGATCAGCCCCAGCATTTT.